The TCR beta chain described here comes from a study of shared clonotypes between healthy human individuals. Researchers ran the assay at a deep level. The authors loaded 200 ng DNA, 27,000 or so T cell genomes, into sorted-subset replicate PCRs. Produced via immunoSEQ multiplex PCR; TCRdb's table is partial and in-frame only. The sample includes 2.3 million or so clones, approximately 93% seen only once; the top ten take about 0.39%. It was into CD45RA+ naive and CD45RA-negative memory subsets that the CD4+ cells were split. Study observations and caveats: Tissue TCR repertoires likely differ from these blood-only repertoires.

A word on this clone: What it recognizes is unknown. Other DNA sequences in the sample encode the same CDR3.

Germline V CDR1 and CDR2: LNHNV, YYDKDF (reference sequence). Trimming took 1 base from V and 3 from J, leaving 5 bases between them. The CDR3 contains 13 residues. Specimen: naive CD4+ T cells from PBMCs. Subset indicated: CD45RA+ positively selected. The chain carries TRBV15 and TRBJ2-3; unclear D gene. The sequence came from a man aged 18 to 29 in good health. Some clones in this sample may be carry-over from other donors' samples. In DNA form, the CDR3 reads TGTGCCACCAGCAGAGCGCCGACAGATACGCAGTATTTT. Amino acid sequence: CATSRAPTDTQYF.